The clone carrying this TCR beta chain occurred a few times. PCR involved 60 Vbeta and 13 Jbeta primers. This table comes from immunoSEQ multiplex PCR, and its TCRdb copy is limited to in-frame clones, with some not included. The sample yields about 160,000 clones, approximately 75% seen once. The source of the sample is a study of cytomegalovirus exposure and HLA in healthy donors. Germline CDR1 is MDHEN and CDR2 is SYDVKM. The CDR3 totals 16 residues. V was pared by 5 bases and J by 6 bases, with 7 bases of the junction left unmatched. The chain links TRBV28 to TRBJ2-2; 12 bases line up with TRBD1. The sequencing sample was made of PBMCs. This TCR came from a man in his thirties or forties in good health and CMV-seropositive. The CDR3 coding sequence is TGTGCCAGCAGTCCAACGGGACAGGGGGCGTCCGGGGAGCTGTTTTTT. Its translation: CASSPTGQGASGELFF.